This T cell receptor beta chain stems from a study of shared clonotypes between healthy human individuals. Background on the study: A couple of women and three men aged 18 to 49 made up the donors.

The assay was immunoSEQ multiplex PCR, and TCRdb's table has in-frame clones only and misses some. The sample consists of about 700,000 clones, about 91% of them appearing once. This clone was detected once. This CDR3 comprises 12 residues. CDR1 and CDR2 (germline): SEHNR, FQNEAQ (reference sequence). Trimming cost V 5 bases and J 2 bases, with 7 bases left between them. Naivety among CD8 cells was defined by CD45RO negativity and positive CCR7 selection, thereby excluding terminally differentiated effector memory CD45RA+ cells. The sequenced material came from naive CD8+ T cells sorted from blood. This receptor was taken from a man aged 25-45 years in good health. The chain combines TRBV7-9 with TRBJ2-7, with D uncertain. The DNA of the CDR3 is TGTGCCAGCAGCCCAGTCCCCTACGAGCAGTACTTC. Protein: CASSPVPYEQYF.